Each of the 20 T cell receptor beta chains below was sequenced from the same sample in a study of T cell repertoires in cytomegalovirus infection. TCRdb called the reads again in MiXCR, with one record for every CDR3 protein. The sample shows 740,000 or so distinct CDR3 sequences, less than 40% of them seen only once. Sequenced input: PBMCs. The receptors come from a human donor in good health (CMV status not recorded). Some clones in this sample may be carry-over from other donors' samples.

This clonotype was seen only a few times. The gene calls are TRBV24-1 and TRBJ1-1; D call uncertain. CDR1 is KGHDR, CDR2 SFDVKD, per germline. V was pared by 3 bases and J by 8 bases, with 9 bases between. The CDR3 totals 12 residues. CDR3 sequence (DNA): TGTGCCACCAGTGATACTACACGGGAAGCTTTCTTT. It yields the protein CATSDTTREAFF.

As concerns this clonotype: A much larger clonotype is one base distant, so this may be a read error. Since no conserved phenylalanine or tryptophan closes the CDR3, a read error is the likely cause. CDR3 nucleotide sequence: TGTGCCAGCAGCTCGACAGGGTTTGGCTATGGCTACACCTGC. Translation: CASSSTGFGYGYTC. The chain joins TRBV12-3 or TRBV12-4 to TRBJ1-2, with TRBD1 matching 7 bases. The CDR3 sequence is 14 residues long. Trimming at V came to 6 bases and at J to 4 bases, leaving 8 bases not matched to a gene.

In its sample, this clonotype was seen many times. V gene TRBV2 combines with J gene TRBJ2-6; the D is unclear. CDR1 and CDR2 (germline): SNHLY, FYNNEI. Trimming removed 6 bases at V and 4 bases at J, with 10 bases between. This CDR3 contains 14 residues. Here the CDR3 DNA reads TGTGCCAGCAGCCCTCGTCCAGGGGCCAACGTCCTGACTTTC. Its translation is CASSPRPGANVLTF.

The rearrangement links TRBV4-1 to TRBJ1-4; possible D gene TRBD1, 5 bases. The V and J ends lost 0 bases and 4 bases respectively, with 15 bases between them. Germline V gene sequence: CDR1 MGHRA, CDR2 YSYEKL. CDR3 length: 17 amino acids. The CDR3 DNA is TGCGCCAGCAGCCAAGAGGGGAGGGGACTGGGTAATGAAAAACTGTTTTTT. Translating gives CASSQEGRGLGNEKLFF.

On this clonotype: Germline and junction disagree at one end, which may indicate a read error. The chain has TRBV2 and TRBJ1-3; D is unclear. The CDR3 consists of 16 residues. CDR1 is SNHLY, CDR2 FYNNEI, per germline. The DNA for the CDR3 is TGTGCCAGCAGTGAAGAGTGGACGGCCTCTGGAAACACCATAAATTTT. It codes for CASSEEWTASGNTINF.

This clonotype was seen more than once but under ten times. The chain couples TRBV6-2 or TRBV6-3 to TRBJ1-3; D ambiguous. The CDR3 runs to 17 residues. CDR1 MNHEY and CDR2 SVGEGT come from the germline V gene. Trimming left V 3 bases short and J 2 bases short, with 17 bases between. The CDR3 nucleotides are TGTGCCAGCAGTTATACCCCCGTGGAGGCGGCTGGAAACACCATATATTTT. Translation gives CASSYTPVEAAGNTIYF.

J is TRBJ2-5 and V is TRBV5-4, with a tentative D call TRBD2 (6 bases). Germline loops: CDR1 SGHNT, CDR2 YYREEE (reference sequence). V gave up 4 bases and J gave up 5 bases, with 18 bases separating them. There are 15 residues in the CDR3. CDR3 loop: CASSLIGRGFETQYF. CDR3 bases: TGTGCCAGCAGCCTTATCGGGCGGGGCTTTGAGACCCAGTACTTC.

This clonotype was seen a handful of times. The chain recombines TRBV12-3 or TRBV12-4 with TRBJ2-4; 9 bases are a match to TRBD1. Germline trimming cut 8 bases from V and 6 bases from J; bases unmatched to any gene: 8. This CDR3 is 14 amino acids long. CDR3 nucleotides: TGTGCCAGCGGGCCACAGGGGGCCTTAAACATTCAGTACTTC. Residues: CASGPQGALNIQYF.

The chain couples TRBV6-1 to TRBJ2-3, with 8 bases aligning to TRBD2. CDR1 and CDR2 from the germline V gene are MNHNS and SASEGT. V lost 5 bases and J lost 0; bases outside the gene matches: 4. This CDR3 region has 15 residues. The CDR3 protein is CASSRLARSTDTQYF. As DNA, the CDR3 is TGTGCCAGCAGTCGACTAGCGCGGAGCACAGATACGCAGTATTTT.

Note on this clonotype: The junction does not match germline at one end; this may be a read error. The CDR3: CATSGDSGRRIHAPAFF. CDR3 bases: TGTGCCACCAGCGGAGATTCGGGGAGAAGGATCCACGCCCCCGCTTTCTTT. The J gene is TRBJ1-1, the V gene TRBV15; no definite D call. CDR3 size: 17 residues. The germline CDR1 and CDR2 sequences are LNHNV and YYDKDF (reference sequence).

This chain joins TRBV19 and TRBJ2-7; 12 nucleotides align to TRBD2. This CDR3 spans 17 amino acids. The V segment lost 7 bases and the J segment 1 base; nucleotides outside the gene matches: 11. Germline-derived CDR1 and CDR2 are LNHDA and SQIVND (reference sequence). The CDR3 here is CASTSRATSGSSYEQYF. DNA of the CDR3: TGTGCCAGTACCTCAAGGGCGACTAGCGGGAGTTCCTACGAGCAGTACTTC.

The chain employs TRBV6-5 and TRBJ1-1; D remains ambiguous. Germline lookup yields CDR1 MNHEY and CDR2 SVGAGI. Trimming cost V 2 bases and J 0 bases, with 13 bases left between them. The CDR3 totals 16 residues. As DNA, the CDR3 is TGTGCCAGCAGTTACGGTATTCAGAAACTGAACACTGAAGCTTTCTTT. Amino acid sequence: CASSYGIQKLNTEAFF.

A few counts support this clonotype. The J gene is TRBJ1-4, the V gene TRBV28; 7 nucleotides line up with TRBD1. The CDR3 is made up of 14 amino acids. Germline loops: CDR1 MDHEN, CDR2 SYDVKM. The V and J ends lost 7 bases and 2 bases, in that order; junction bases with no gene match: 4. DNA for the CDR3: TGTGCCAGCAAGGGGGCCCAGACTAATGAAAAACTGTTTTTT. It translates to CASKGAQTNEKLFF.

The chain has TRBV20-1 and TRBJ2-1; perhaps TRBD1 as D (5 bases). This CDR3 has 14 residues. Trimming removed 6 bases at V and 4 bases at J, with 16 bases between. Looked up from germline, CDR1 is DFQATT and CDR2 is SNEGSKA (reference sequence). The CDR3 protein is CSARGFLLYNEQFF. The CDR3 DNA reads TGCAGTGCAAGGGGATTTCTTCTTTACAATGAGCAGTTCTTC.

The count of this clonotype is one. The rearrangement joins TRBV5-6 to TRBJ1-3, with D uncertain. The CDR3 runs to 15 residues. V was trimmed by 0 bases and J by 0 bases, leaving 7 bases between them. The germline V gene has CDR1 SGHDT and CDR2 YYEEEE. In DNA form, the CDR3 reads TGTGCCAGCAGCTTGGCCGGTCACTCTGGAAACACCATATATTTT. Amino acids: CASSLAGHSGNTIYF.

This clonotype has a handful of counts. V is TRBV27 and J is TRBJ2-3, with 10 nucleotides matching TRBD2. The CDR3 spans 15 residues. V lost 9 bases and J lost 2; bases outside the gene matches: 8. Germline values: CDR1 MNHEY, CDR2 SMNVEV (reference sequence). The CDR3 DNA reads TGTGCCAGTTCCTCCGGGACTAGCGACACAGATACGCAGTATTTT. Translating it yields CASSSGTSDTDTQYF.

This clonotype came up many times. The CDR3: CASSLSAPGNQPQHF. DNA of the CDR3: TGTGCCAGCAGCTTATCAGCTCCTGGCAATCAGCCCCAGCATTTT. The V and J genes are TRBV7-9 and TRBJ1-5; no firm D call. CDR1 and CDR2 from the germline V gene are SEHNR and FQNEAQ (reference sequence). The V end was cut by 2 bases, the J end by 2 bases, with 10 bases between. The CDR3 sequence is 15 residues long.

This clonotype was picked up a small number of times. The CDR3 coding sequence is TGTGCCAGTAGTACGGGGACAGGGCGGAATGAGCAGTTCTTC. It encodes CASSTGTGRNEQFF. The chain carries TRBV19 and TRBJ2-1, with 9 bases fitting TRBD1. After removal of 4 bases from V and 7 bases from J, the junction contained 5 bases not matched to a gene. This CDR3 is 14 amino acids long. CDR1 and CDR2 (germline): LNHDA, SQIVND (reference sequence).

The chain combines TRBV5-5 with TRBJ2-1; D gene ambiguous. The CDR3 is 15 amino acids. V lost 1 base, J lost 0 bases, and 8 bases lay in between. Germline CDR1 reads SGHKS; CDR2 reads YYEKEE (reference sequence). In nucleotides, the CDR3 is TGTGCCAGCAGCTTGATCGCTAGCTCCTACAATGAGCAGTTCTTC. Amino acid sequence: CASSLIASSYNEQFF.

Comments on this clonotype: The final CDR3 position lacks the conserved phenylalanine or tryptophan, pointing to a likely read error. The limits of the CDR3 on the DNA are not certain, so only TCRdb's listed CDR3 is given. The chain couples TRBV28 to TRBJ1-2. The CDR3 is 10 amino acids long, termini counted. CDR1 is MDHEN, CDR2 SYDVKM, per germline. CDR3 sequence: CAVDPYGYTL.